Ten or more counts support the clone carrying this TCR beta chain. Its antigen is undetermined. This CDR3 has 16 amino acids. Germline values: CDR1 LGHNA, CDR2 YSLEER. Trimming cost V 4 bases and J 1 base; bases outside gene matches: 6. As it was prepared, the TCRbeta library received unique molecular identifiers. TCRdb reprocessed the PCR reads with MiXCR, giving one entry per CDR3 protein. The table shows 580,000 or so distinct CDR3 sequences, with approximately 22% occurring only once. This sample was taken from a study of T-cell reconstitution after alpha-beta-depleted transplantation in children. Findings and caveats of the study: Certain patients had high TCRbeta diversity at day 60, and it came from recipient T cells and thymic progenitors that survived.

This receptor was taken from a boy less than two years old who had a stem cell transplant for acute myeloid leukemia, so the T cells may come from the graft donor. The chain recombines TRBV4-3 with TRBJ2-2; 7 bases are shared with TRBD1. Sample: PBMCs, mostly from graft donor cells, taken 360 days after TCRalphabeta/CD19-depleted stem cell transplant. The CDR3 nucleotides are TGCGCCAGCAGCCGAGAGGGGGCCCTGAACACCGGGGAGCTGTTTTTT. This codes for CASSREGALNTGELFF.